Sequencing of this T cell receptor beta chain was carried out in a study of control samples from healthy donors and cancer patients. Profiled with immunoSEQ multiplex PCR; TCRdb holds only in-frame clones, not every one. The sample lists under 200,000 clones; about 90% were seen once. Per germline, CDR1 SNHLY and CDR2 FYNNEI. This CDR3 region has 13 residues. V gave up 7 bases and J gave up 7 bases; unmatched junction bases: 5. V and J are TRBV2 and TRBJ2-7; 12 bases are a match to TRBD2. The TCR was taken from a woman aged 25 to 45 in good health. The sequenced sample was blood. CDR3 bases: TGTGCCAGCAAGGAACTAGCGGGAGGAGAGCAGTACTTC. Translation: CASKELAGGEQYF.